Below are 28 T cell receptor beta chains sequenced from a single sample in a study of T cell responses to AZD1222 COVID-19 vaccine. The data were produced by immunoSEQ multiplex PCR, yet TCRdb's version contains in-frame clones alone and is incomplete. Among about 170,000 clones listed, roughly 87% were seen once. This sample comprised peripheral blood, obtained 28 days after the second AZD1222 dose. The receptors shown here come from an adult who received the AZD1222 COVID-19 vaccine.

The rearrangement joins TRBV19 to TRBJ1-4, with 11 nucleotides matching TRBD1. The CDR3 loop spans 18 amino acids. V lost 1 base and J lost 3; bases outside the gene matches: 7. Germline CDR1 LNHDA, CDR2 SQIVND (reference sequence). CDR3 sequence: CASSIGPGQGEPNEKLFF. The CDR3 bases are TGTGCCAGTAGTATAGGCCCGGGACAGGGGGAACCTAATGAAAAACTGTTTTTT.

The chain is built from TRBV29-1 and TRBJ2-5; D is perhaps TRBD1 (5 bases). Germline values: CDR1 SQVTM, CDR2 ANQGSEA. The CDR3 has 11 amino acids. The V and J ends lost 6 bases and 5 bases respectively, with 10 bases between them. In nucleotides, the CDR3 is TGCAGCGTAGGGGATAAGGAGACCCAGTACTTC. Translation gives CSVGDKETQYF.

The J gene is TRBJ1-3, the V gene TRBV24-1; no reliable D call. The V gene lost 9 bases and the J gene lost 0 bases, with 14 bases spanning the gap. CDR1 KGHDR and CDR2 SFDVKD come from the germline V gene. The CDR3 sequence is 15 residues long. CDR3 in amino acids: CATAPPGYSGNTIYF. Here the CDR3 DNA reads TGTGCCACCGCCCCCCCCGGGTACTCTGGAAACACCATATATTTT.

V gene TRBV4-2 combines with J gene TRBJ2-7, with 8 positions matching TRBD2. The CDR3 consists of 16 residues. The V gene end was trimmed by 0 bases and the J gene end by 4 bases; junction bases not matched to a gene: 8. The V gene's germline CDR1 is LGHNA and CDR2 YNFKEQ. The CDR3 coding sequence is TGTGCCAGCAGCCAAGAATCGCTGCGGGGGGTTTACGAGCAGTACTTC. It encodes CASSQESLRGVYEQYF.

Only one count was recorded for this clone. J is TRBJ2-7 and V is TRBV2, with D perhaps TRBD1 (6 bases). Per the germline V gene, CDR1 is SNHLY and CDR2 is FYNNEI. V was trimmed by 10 bases and J by 4 bases, leaving 26 bases between them. CDR3 length equals 16 residues. For the CDR3, the DNA is TGTGCCACCCTTGACCGACAGGCGACCTTGGAATACGAGCAGTACTTC. Protein product: CATLDRQATLEYEQYF.

There are a few counts of this clone. This chain connects TRBV6-2 or TRBV6-3 to TRBJ2-7; D is possibly TRBD1 (5 bases). Germline-derived CDR1 and CDR2 are MNHEY and SVGEGT. The CDR3 extends over 15 amino acids. Trimming stripped 6 bases from V and 4 bases from J, with 19 bases between. The CDR3: CASSETTESVYEQYF. The CDR3 region has the DNA TGTGCCAGCAGCGAAACGACAGAATCTGTTTACGAGCAGTACTTC.

The chain couples TRBV4-1 to TRBJ1-4; D unresolved. Germline values: CDR1 MGHRA, CDR2 YSYEKL. This CDR3 contains 15 residues. V lost 4 bases to trimming and J lost 3 bases, with 12 bases between them. The CDR3 sequence: CASSPQSRANEKLFF. The CDR3 coding sequence is TGCGCCAGCAGCCCCCAATCTCGGGCTAATGAAAAACTGTTTTTT.

The rearrangement uses TRBV15 and TRBJ2-3; unclear D gene. The CDR3 has 14 amino acids. Germline V gene data show CDR1 as LNHNV and CDR2 as YYDKDF (reference sequence). Trimming cost V 3 bases and J 6 bases, with 13 bases left between them. The CDR3 protein is CATSSLGPWDTQYF. CDR3 DNA: TGTGCCACCAGCAGCCTTGGCCCGTGGGATACGCAGTATTTT.

This chain connects TRBV28 to TRBJ2-1, with 15 bases matching TRBD2. The germline gives CDR1 MDHEN, CDR2 SYDVKM. V lost 5 bases and J lost 6; bases outside the gene matches: 14. CDR3 length: 19 amino acids. CDR3 in amino acids: CASSPGLAGGPLPSNEQFF. As DNA, the CDR3 is TGTGCCAGCAGTCCCGGACTAGCGGGGGGGCCACTCCCGTCCAATGAGCAGTTCTTC.

The chain links TRBV19 to TRBJ1-5; no reliable D call. Germline CDR1 LNHDA, CDR2 SQIVND (reference sequence). This CDR3 is built from 14 residues. Trimming stripped 3 bases from V and 2 bases from J, with 8 bases between. In DNA, the CDR3 is TGTGCCAGTAGTATTGGTATTGGCAATCAGCCCCAGCATTTT. This gives the protein CASSIGIGNQPQHF.

This clone was found a few times. V usage is TRBV7-9 and J usage is TRBJ2-5; D ambiguous. CDR3 length: 14 residues. CDR1 is SEHNR, CDR2 FQNEAQ, per germline (reference sequence). V was clipped by 2 bases and J by 0 bases, with 7 bases between them. The CDR3 nucleotides are TGTGCCAGCAGCTTAAAAGCGTACCAAGAGACCCAGTACTTC. Protein product: CASSLKAYQETQYF.

The rearrangement uses TRBV6-5 and TRBJ2-5, with 7 bases that match TRBD1. CDR1 and CDR2 (germline): MNHEY, SVGAGI. V dropped 5 bases and J dropped 3; count of bases not matched to a gene: 6. The CDR3 sequence is 14 residues long. The DNA of the CDR3 is TGTGCCAGCAGTCCATCAACAGGGGAAGAGACCCAGTACTTC. Amino acid sequence: CASSPSTGEETQYF.

The chain is built from TRBV7-9 and TRBJ2-5; 9 bases fit TRBD1. V lost 6 bases to trimming and J lost 5 bases; unmatched junction nucleotides: 13. The CDR3 loop spans 16 amino acids. Germline loops: CDR1 SEHNR, CDR2 FQNEAQ (reference sequence). CDR3 sequence (DNA): TGTGCCAGCAGATCACCCCCGGGACAGGGACGGGAGACCCAGTACTTC. Its protein is CASRSPPGQGRETQYF.

The V call is TRBV2, the J call TRBJ2-3, with unresolved D. Trimming took 6 bases from V and 0 from J, leaving 10 bases between them. The CDR3 is 14 residues long. Looked up from germline, CDR1 is SNHLY and CDR2 is FYNNEI. CDR3 DNA: TGTGCCAGCAGCTACGGACCTAGCACAGATACGCAGTATTTT. Protein: CASSYGPSTDTQYF.

In its sample, this clone was seen a few times. CDR3 residues: CATLDRTSNEQFF. The CDR3 nucleotides read TGTGCCACTCTGGACAGGACATCCAATGAGCAGTTCTTC. This chain connects TRBV19 to TRBJ2-1; 7 nucleotides match TRBD1. With 10 bases clipped from V and 6 bases from J, the junction kept 9 bases outside the gene matches. CDR3 size: 13 residues. The V gene's germline CDR1 is LNHDA and CDR2 SQIVND (reference sequence). Variable domain in full (rest from reference TRBV19 and TRBJ2-1): DGGITQSPKYLFRKEGQNVTLSCEQNLNHDAMYWYRQDPGQGLRLIYYSQIVNDFQKGDIAEGYSVSREKKESFPLTVTSAQKNPTAFYLCATLDRTSNEQFFGPGTRLTVL.

This chain links TRBV3-1 (or the pseudogene TRBV3-2) with TRBJ1-1; no clear D. Per germline, CDR1 LGHDT and CDR2 YNNKEL (reference sequence). The CDR3 consists of 15 residues. The V gene lost 1 base and the J gene lost 5 bases, with 14 bases spanning the gap. For the CDR3, the DNA is TGTGCCAGCAGCCAAGGGGGAGGGTTTGGGACTGAAGCTTTCTTT. Translated, it gives CASSQGGGFGTEAFF.

The chain combines TRBV7-8 with TRBJ2-3; 7 nucleotides align to TRBD1. V shed 2 bases, J shed 4 bases, and the junction held 3 bases outside the gene matches. The CDR3 consists of 14 residues. Germline V gene lookup returns CDR1 SGHVS and CDR2 FQNEAQ. This CDR3 reads CASSLLGGPDTQYF. The CDR3 DNA reads as TGTGCCAGCAGCTTACTAGGGGGCCCAGATACGCAGTATTTT.

This sequence joins TRBV27 and TRBJ1-2, with D hard to call. CDR1 MNHEY and CDR2 SMNVEV come from the germline V gene (reference sequence). V lost 0 bases to trimming and J lost 6 bases, with 8 bases between them. The length of the CDR3 is 13 residues. This CDR3 reads CASSLSEQDGYTF. The CDR3 nucleotides read TGTGCCAGCAGTTTATCGGAGCAGGATGGCTACACCTTC.

This rearrangement joins TRBV6-2 or TRBV6-3 to TRBJ1-5; 7 nucleotides align to TRBD1. This CDR3 region has 16 residues. J gave up 4 bases and V 5 bases, and 11 bases lay outside the gene matches. Germline V gene data show CDR1 as MNHEY and CDR2 as SVGEGT. CDR3: CASSNGMAGGNQPQHF. The DNA for the CDR3 is TGTGCCAGCAGTAACGGGATGGCAGGGGGTAATCAGCCCCAGCATTTT.

This clone occurred once. The chain is built from TRBV18 and TRBJ2-3; D is uncertain. The CDR3 is 15 residues long. The germline V gene encodes CDR1 KGHSH and CDR2 LQKENI. Between the trimmed V and J ends, which lost 0 bases and 0 bases, there was a span of 7 bases. CDR3 sequence: CASSPPGLSTDTQYF. The CDR3 DNA sequence: TGTGCCAGCTCACCACCAGGGCTAAGCACAGATACGCAGTATTTT.

The V and J genes are TRBV27 and TRBJ2-3, with D possibly TRBD2 on 5 matching bases. Trimming took off 5 bases at V and 3 bases at J, with 9 bases between the two ends. From germline, CDR1 is MNHEY and CDR2 SMNVEV (reference sequence). The CDR3 contains 13 residues. CDR3 amino acids: CASSRRGTDTQYF. For the CDR3, the DNA is TGTGCCAGCAGTCGCCGGGGTACAGATACGCAGTATTTT.

This clone was picked up one time. V is TRBV28 and J is TRBJ1-2, with a tentative D call TRBD1 (6 bases). This CDR3 spans 11 amino acids. The germline V gene encodes CDR1 MDHEN and CDR2 SYDVKM. Trimming shortened V by 6 bases and J by 6 bases, and 8 bases separated the two germline ends. The CDR3 here is CASRAGDGYTF. The CDR3 DNA reads TGTGCCAGCAGAGCAGGGGATGGCTACACCTTC.

The CDR3 nucleotides read TGTGCCAGCAGTTCGACCAGGAGTGGGACCCAGTACTTC. This sequence encodes CASSSTRSGTQYF. V and J are TRBV6-5 and TRBJ2-5; D gene unclear. This CDR3 has 13 amino acids. Germline-derived CDR1 and CDR2 are MNHEY and SVGAGI. Trimming stripped 4 bases from V and 7 bases from J, with 13 bases between.

The chain employs TRBV7-9 and TRBJ2-3; D might be TRBD2 (6 bases). Germline CDR1 and CDR2: SEHNR and FQNEAQ (reference sequence). The CDR3 spans 13 residues. V lost 4 bases and J 4 bases, leaving 9 bases between the germline ends. The DNA of the CDR3 is TGTGCCAGCAGCTATGGCGGGGCAGATACGCAGTATTTT. This codes for CASSYGGADTQYF.

The genes are TRBV24-1 and TRBJ2-5, with D possibly TRBD1 on 5 matching bases. CDR3 size: 12 residues. CDR1 KGHDR and CDR2 SFDVKD come from the germline V gene. Trimming pared 12 bases from V and 9 bases from J, leaving 19 bases between. The CDR3, as DNA: TGTGCCCCTCAGACAGCCCGACGGGCCCAGTACTTC. Protein: CAPQTARRAQYF.

This rearrangement joins TRBV13 to TRBJ1-6, with D tentatively TRBD1 (6 bases). The ends were cut back, 5 bases at V and 5 bases at J, with 13 bases in the middle. The germline V gene encodes CDR1 PRHDT and CDR2 FYEKMQ (reference sequence). This CDR3 comprises 15 residues. Here the CDR3 reads CASSPRGADNSPLHF. CDR3 nucleotide sequence: TGTGCCAGCAGCCCCCGGGGGGCGGATAATTCACCCCTCCACTTT.

This clone showed up just once. The rearrangement uses TRBV3-1 (or the pseudogene TRBV3-2) and TRBJ1-4; D might be TRBD1 (6 bases). Deletions cut 0 bases from V and 1 base from J, with 6 bases between. Germline loops: CDR1 LGHDT, CDR2 YNNKEL (reference sequence). This CDR3 comprises 15 residues. In DNA form, the CDR3 reads TGTGCCAGCAGCCAAGAGACAGGAACTAATGAAAAACTGTTTTTT. Amino acid sequence: CASSQETGTNEKLFF.

The gene calls are TRBV6-5 and TRBJ2-2; 9 nucleotides match TRBD1. The germline gives CDR1 MNHEY, CDR2 SVGAGI. The CDR3 covers 14 residues. V shed 6 bases, J shed 5 bases, and the junction held 4 bases outside the gene matches. This chain's CDR3 is CASRTGGETGELFF. The CDR3 DNA is TGTGCCAGCAGGACAGGGGGTGAAACCGGGGAGCTGTTTTTT.